Detailed here is one T cell receptor (beta chain). Its antigen is unidentified. Vbeta (60) and Jbeta (13) primers were used in the PCR. Produced via immunoSEQ multiplex PCR; TCRdb's table is partial and in-frame only. The data hold under 200,000 clones, with around 83% observed a single time. Donors showed nominal health when sampled, although they likely had unrecorded immune exposures. This CDR3 region has 11 residues. Germline CDR1 GTSNPN, CDR2 SVGIG (reference sequence). Trimming removed 8 bases from V and 5 bases from J, with 13 bases in between. This record comes from a study of cytomegalovirus exposure and HLA in healthy donors. Findings and limits, study-wide: In a later analysis, across HLA loci, associated TCR counts were highest for DRB1, lowest for HLA-C. Immune exposure information available was restricted to CMV serostatus.

Sequencing used PBMCs. This TCR derives from a woman between 18 and 30 years old in good health and CMV-seronegative. The rearrangement links TRBV30 to TRBJ2-7; weak D call: TRBD2 (5 bases). CDR3 DNA: TGTGCCATCGCGACGGGGAACGAGCAGTACTTC. It yields the protein CAIATGNEQYF.